The 20 T cell receptor beta chains reported below all come from one sample, sequenced in a study of T-cell memory formation after mild COVID-19. TCRdb reanalysed the 5' RACE reads using MiXCR and keeps one entry per CDR3 protein. Here the sample spans tens of thousands of distinct CDR3 sequences, 11% being singletons. Sequencing was carried out using PBMCs or a T cell subset sorted from them (not recorded which). These receptors were taken from a man in his late teens or twenties who had mild COVID-19 (a few samples of this study predate the infection). Cell type and time point are not known.

The chain is built from TRBV6-2 or TRBV6-3 and TRBJ2-5, with D possibly matching TRBD2 (7 bases). The CDR3 has 15 amino acids. The ends were cut back, 9 bases at V and 5 bases at J, with 22 bases in the middle. Germline loops: CDR1 MNHEY, CDR2 SVGEGT. CDR3 DNA: TGTGCCAGAACACAGCTCCCTAGGGGGGGGGAGACCCAGTACTTC. Residues: CARTQLPRGGETQYF.

This clonotype was detected a few times. This chain connects TRBV23-1 to TRBJ1-2; D is ambiguous. TRBV23-1 is annotated as an ORF whose role is uncertain. V lost 3 bases and J 5 bases, leaving 13 bases between the germline ends. The CDR3 runs to 14 residues. CDR3 region: CASSQLPVRYGYTF. The CDR3 DNA sequence: TGCGCCAGCAGTCAGCTCCCCGTCCGATATGGCTACACCTTC.

This clonotype counts as medium-sized. The J gene is TRBJ1-5, the V gene TRBV5-6; TRBD1 aligns across 7 bases. The CDR3 covers 18 residues. Per the germline V gene, CDR1 is SGHDT and CDR2 is YYEEEE. Unmatched junction bases numbered 13, after V lost 2 bases and J lost 2 bases. CDR3 nucleotide sequence: TGTGCCAGCAGCTTACGGGGTGAGATGACAGGGCGCAATCAGCCCCAGCATTTT. It codes for CASSLRGEMTGRNQPQHF.

The rearrangement uses TRBV15 and TRBJ2-7; the D gene is possibly TRBD2 (6 bases). V was clipped by 0 bases and J by 2 bases, with 17 bases between them. The CDR3 is 17 amino acids. Germline values: CDR1 LNHNV, CDR2 YYDKDF (reference sequence). This CDR3 reads CATSRDAEGLAAYEQYF. The DNA of the CDR3 is TGTGCCACCAGCAGAGATGCGGAGGGACTCGCAGCCTACGAGCAGTACTTC.

At least ten counts were recorded for this clonotype. The chain uses TRBV6-5 and TRBJ2-1; D is possibly TRBD2 (5 bases). The CDR3 covers 13 residues. In germline, CDR1 is MNHEY, CDR2 SVGAGI. V dropped 6 bases and J dropped 0 bases, with 6 bases sitting between them. The DNA for the CDR3 is TGTGCCAGCAGCACTAGCTCCTACAATGAGCAGTTCTTC. Translation: CASSTSSYNEQFF.

Sample share makes this clonotype large. This sequence joins TRBV29-1 and TRBJ2-7; tentatively, D is TRBD1 (6 bases). Germline V gene lookup returns CDR1 SQVTM and CDR2 ANQGSEA. The germline V and J ends were trimmed by 6 bases and 1 base, with 13 bases remaining between them. The length of the CDR3 is 13 residues. For the CDR3, the DNA is TGCAGCGTATATACAGGGTCATCCTACGAGCAGTACTTC. Amino acids: CSVYTGSSYEQYF.

This clonotype has just a few counts. This chain connects TRBV7-2 to TRBJ2-3; no clear D gene. The CDR3 consists of 15 residues. Germline V gives CDR1 SGHTA, CDR2 FQGNSA. Trimming pared 4 bases from V and 0 bases from J, leaving 11 bases between. This chain's CDR3 is CASSSWTSSTDTQYF. DNA for the CDR3: TGTGCCAGCAGCTCCTGGACCTCAAGCACAGATACGCAGTATTTT.

The chain uses TRBV27 and TRBJ2-7; TRBD1 matches at 7 bases. This CDR3 region has 16 residues. Trimming at V came to 3 bases and at J to 2 bases, leaving 10 bases not matched to a gene. Per the germline V gene, CDR1 is MNHEY and CDR2 is SMNVEV (reference sequence). This CDR3 is CASSFLLGTEAYEQYV. The CDR3 DNA is TGTGCCAGCAGTTTCCTCTTGGGGACAGAGGCCTACGAGCAGTACGTC.

This clonotype has more than one count but fewer than ten. This chain connects TRBV5-4 to TRBJ1-2, with unresolved D. The ends were cut back, 0 bases at V and 0 bases at J, with 3 bases in the middle. The germline V gene encodes CDR1 SGHNT and CDR2 YYREEE (reference sequence). CDR3 length equals 13 residues. This CDR3 reads CASSLEANYGYTF. DNA for the CDR3: TGTGCCAGCAGCTTGGAAGCTAACTATGGCTACACCTTC.

This clonotype came up many times. The genes are TRBV5-1 and TRBJ1-3; the D gene is possibly TRBD1 (5 bases). Germline V lookup: CDR1 SGHRS, CDR2 YFSETQ. The CDR3 sequence is 17 residues long. V was pared by 5 bases and J by 0 bases, with 18 bases between. The CDR3 DNA is TGCGCCAGCAGGGAGGGACCGACGATCTTCTCTGGAAACACCATATATTTT. Translation: CASREGPTIFSGNTIYF.

This clonotype was seen repeatedly, ten times or more. The genes are TRBV20-1 and TRBJ2-3; D is possibly TRBD2 (5 bases). This CDR3 is built from 13 residues. V lost 3 bases and J lost 0, with 7 bases in between. Germline lookup yields CDR1 DFQATT and CDR2 SNEGSKA (reference sequence). The CDR3 here is CSARDSSTDTQYF. In DNA form, the CDR3 reads TGCAGTGCTAGGGACTCCAGCACAGATACGCAGTATTTT.

This clonotype was observed at least ten times. This rearrangement joins TRBV4-1 to TRBJ2-2; D ambiguous. CDR3 length: 13 amino acids. Germline lookup yields CDR1 MGHRA and CDR2 YSYEKL. The V gene lost 4 bases and the J gene lost 6 bases, with 9 bases spanning the gap. The CDR3 here is CASSLRSSGELFF. For the CDR3, the DNA is TGCGCCAGCAGCCTAAGGAGTTCCGGGGAGCTGTTTTTT.

This clonotype was picked up many times. The chain employs TRBV29-1 and TRBJ1-1; tentative D call: TRBD1 (5 bases). Germline CDR1 is SQVTM and CDR2 is ANQGSEA. V was clipped by 3 bases and J by 5 bases, with 13 bases between them. The CDR3 is 13 residues long. CDR3 protein: CSVEGVEGTEAFF. For the CDR3, the DNA is TGCAGCGTTGAGGGGGTAGAGGGAACTGAAGCTTTCTTT.

This clonotype was observed at least ten times. The chain links TRBV5-1 to TRBJ2-6, with 9 nucleotides matching TRBD2. The V segment lost 6 bases and the J segment 0 bases; nucleotides outside the gene matches: 10. The CDR3 extends over 18 amino acids. Germline CDR1 reads SGHRS; CDR2 reads YFSETQ. For the CDR3, the DNA is TGCGCCAGCACCCAGTGGGTAGCGGGAGACTCTGGGGCCAACGTCCTGACTTTC. This encodes CASTQWVAGDSGANVLTF.

This clonotype was found many times. This CDR3 reads CASSGLFTGELFF. CDR3 sequence (DNA): TGTGCCAGTAGCGGACTGTTCACCGGGGAGCTGTTTTTT. The genes are TRBV19 and TRBJ2-2; D may be TRBD2 (5 bases). The CDR3 loop spans 13 amino acids. The V end lost 6 bases, the J end lost 4 bases, and 9 bases lay between the germline ends. The germline CDR1 and CDR2 sequences are LNHDA and SQIVND (reference sequence).

This clonotype was recorded many times. J is TRBJ2-6 and V is TRBV11-1, with D unclear. Trimming removed 1 base at V and 5 bases at J, with 0 bases between. CDR1 is SGHAT and CDR2 is FQDESV in the germline V gene (reference sequence). The CDR3 extends over 12 amino acids. CDR3 amino acids: CASSLGANVLTF. DNA of the CDR3: TGTGCCAGCAGCTTAGGGGCCAACGTCCTGACTTTC.

The chain recombines TRBV2 with TRBJ2-7; D is perhaps TRBD1 (6 bases). Germline V CDR1 and CDR2: SNHLY, FYNNEI. The V and J ends lost 3 bases and 0 bases respectively, with 9 bases between them. The CDR3 sequence is 14 residues long. The chain's CDR3 is CASSDSDSSYEQYV. CDR3 DNA: TGTGCCAGCAGTGATTCGGACAGCTCCTACGAGCAGTACGTC.

The V gene is TRBV10-3, the J gene TRBJ1-6, with 8 positions matching TRBD1. Germline V gene sequence: CDR1 ENHRY, CDR2 SYGVKD. The CDR3 sequence is 14 residues long. V was pared by 5 bases and J by 10 bases, with 7 bases of the junction left unmatched. CDR3 loop: CAISLDRGGSPLHF. CDR3 coding DNA: TGTGCCATCAGTCTAGACAGGGGAGGCTCACCCCTCCACTTT.

This clonotype was detected a few times. This chain links TRBV6-5 with TRBJ2-5; D is uncertain. V was pared by 5 bases and J by 7 bases, with 14 bases between. The CDR3 runs 13 residues. Germline assignment: CDR1 MNHEY and CDR2 SVGAGI. The CDR3 reads CASSHRDTGTQYF. The CDR3 DNA reads as TGTGCCAGCAGTCATAGAGATACTGGGACCCAGTACTTC.

This clonotype has more than one count but fewer than ten. The rearrangement links TRBV28 to TRBJ2-7; TRBD1 aligns across 11 bases. CDR3 size: 13 residues. Losses at the gene ends were 3 bases for V and 9 bases for J; bases not matched to a gene: 4. Germline values: CDR1 MDHEN, CDR2 SYDVKM. DNA for the CDR3: TGTGCCAGCAGTTTCTCGGACAGGGGGCCGCAGTACGTC. Amino acids: CASSFSDRGPQYV.